This T cell receptor beta chain came from a study of human T cells and chemical hapten exposure. In the study overall: Donors were sensitized with 2% DPC on the upper inner arm. Study-level findings and limits: TCRs exceeding 1 in 1000 frequency stayed unchanged with DPC sensitization.

TCRdb fed the RACE reads into MiXCR, producing one record per CDR3 protein. The sample yields some 51,000 distinct CDR3 sequences, 9.4% seen once. The time point denotes: pre-sensitization, week 0. Sample treatment: therapeutic diphenylcyclopropenone sensitization with weekly scalp DPC. The CDR3 runs to 16 residues. The germline gives CDR1 SSHAT, CDR2 FNYEAQ (reference sequence). V lost 5 bases and J lost 7; bases outside the gene matches: 8. A remark on this clonotype: Its matching antigen is unknown.

The starting material was whole blood, obtained in connection with sensitization to the hapten diphenylcyclopropenone (DPC). The J gene is TRBJ2-1, the V gene TRBV7-7; the match to TRBD2 covers 13 bases. The source of this sequence is a woman in her thirties or forties with alopecia areata. Some clones in this sample may be carry-over from other donors' samples. CDR3: CASSKLAGGPKNEQFF. CDR3 nucleotide sequence: TGTGCCAGCAGCAAACTAGCGGGGGGGCCTAAGAATGAGCAGTTCTTC.